This T cell receptor (beta chain) appears in the sequencing data of a study of T-cell reconstitution after alpha-beta-depleted transplantation in children. Study results and limitations: Newly produced T cells mostly accounted for T-cell counts and diversity one year post-transplant. Surviving thymic progenitors and recipient T cells were the source of high TCRbeta diversity at day 60 in some patients. After transplant, at about two months, alpha-beta T cells were reportedly derived from several hundred expanded graft clones.

The germline gives CDR1 SGDLS, CDR2 YYNGEE. Trimming stripped 0 bases from V and 1 base from J, with 7 bases between. This CDR3 is built from 14 residues. This clonotype was found many times. Its antigen remains unidentified. Preparation of the TCRbeta library used unique molecular identifiers. TCRdb re-called the PCR reads through MiXCR, storing one row per CDR3 protein. Of approximately 980,000 distinct CDR3 sequences in the sample, roughly 29% were seen once. J is TRBJ1-2 and V is TRBV9; the D gene is possibly TRBD1 (5 bases). This receptor was identified in a boy less than two years old who had a stem cell transplant for SCID, so the T cells may come from the graft donor. The specimen comprised PBMCs, mostly from graft donor cells, sampled 360 days after TCRalphabeta/CD19-depleted stem cell transplant. The DNA of the CDR3 is TGTGCCAGCAGCGTAGGAGGGGATAACTATGGCTACACCTTC. Its protein product is CASSVGGDNYGYTF.